The 18 T cell receptor beta chains below were found in one sample sequenced in a study of T cells in narcolepsy. TCRdb's table, derived via immunoSEQ multiplex PCR, lists solely in-frame clones and lacks some. The repertoire holds about 37,000 clones, with less than 90% as singletons. Sequenced sample: memory (CD45RA-) CD4+ T cells from blood. These receptors all stem from a human donor in good health.

The V call is TRBV27, the J call TRBJ2-7; TRBD2 agrees at 7 bases. The CDR3 covers 15 residues. CDR1 MNHEY and CDR2 SMNVEV come from the germline V gene (reference sequence). V shed 1 base, J shed 2 bases, and the junction held 5 bases outside the gene matches. The CDR3 loop reads CASSLLGGRTYEQYF. The CDR3 DNA is TGTGCCAGCAGTTTATTGGGGGGGAGGACCTACGAGCAGTACTTC.

The chain has TRBV28 and TRBJ2-3; 8 nucleotides agree with TRBD2. CDR1 and CDR2 (germline): MDHEN, SYDVKM. This CDR3 has 15 amino acids. Germline trimming cut 8 bases from V and 3 bases from J; bases unmatched to any gene: 10. The CDR3 reads CASEGGVAGTDTQYF. The CDR3 DNA reads as TGTGCCAGCGAAGGGGGGGTAGCGGGGACAGATACGCAGTATTTT.

The sample holds one count of this clone. This chain connects TRBV19 to TRBJ1-2; D unresolved. This CDR3 spans 13 amino acids. Germline V CDR1 and CDR2: LNHDA, SQIVND (reference sequence). V dropped 3 bases and J dropped 4 bases, with 9 bases sitting between them. The CDR3 protein is CASSMLGFYGYTF. CDR3 in DNA: TGTGCCAGTAGTATGCTGGGTTTCTATGGCTACACCTTC.

The chain couples TRBV6-5 to TRBJ2-7; 7 bases line up with TRBD1. The V gene's germline CDR1 is MNHEY and CDR2 SVGAGI. Trimming removed 10 bases from V and 2 bases from J; junction bases left unmatched: 11. The CDR3 is made up of 14 amino acids. CDR3 sequence reads: CATHRDSSTYEQYF. DNA for the CDR3: TGTGCCACCCACCGGGACAGCTCAACCTACGAGCAGTACTTC.

V gene TRBV7-9 combines with J gene TRBJ2-1; 11 bases are shared with TRBD2. Germline trimming cut 5 bases from V and 9 bases from J; bases unmatched to any gene: 9. The germline V gene encodes CDR1 SEHNR and CDR2 FQNEAQ (reference sequence). The CDR3 loop spans 15 amino acids. The CDR3 spells CASSLTSGRVGEQFF. CDR3 DNA: TGTGCCAGCAGCCTTACTAGCGGGAGAGTCGGTGAGCAGTTCTTC.

Only one count was recorded for this clone. CDR3 bases: TGTGCCCATGATATATCTGGGGCCAACGTCCTGACTTTC. This sequence encodes CAHDISGANVLTF. V gene TRBV30 combines with J gene TRBJ2-6; D gene uncertain. This CDR3 has 13 amino acids. Trimming cost V 8 bases and J 1 base, with 9 bases left between them. Germline V lookup: CDR1 GTSNPN, CDR2 SVGIG (reference sequence).

This clone came up once. The J gene is TRBJ1-2, the V gene TRBV28; no definite D call. This CDR3 comprises 12 residues. With 5 bases removed from V and 3 bases from J, the gap between germline ends came to 7 bases. The germline gives CDR1 MDHEN, CDR2 SYDVKM. The CDR3 protein is CASSTDYYGYTF. The CDR3 region has the DNA TGTGCCAGCAGTACGGACTACTATGGCTACACCTTC.

The rearrangement links TRBV7-6 to TRBJ2-7, with TRBD2 matching over 9 bases. Germline V CDR1 and CDR2: SGHVS, FNYEAQ. CDR3 length equals 16 residues. V was clipped by 5 bases and J by 2 bases; unmatched bases: 10. CDR3 nucleotide sequence: TGTGCCAGCAGCGACCGGTTGGCGGGAGGGCCCTACGAGCAGTACTTC. Residues: CASSDRLAGGPYEQYF.

This clone was counted only a few times. The rearrangement uses TRBV19 and TRBJ2-1, with a tentative D call TRBD1 (7 bases). Germline CDR1 reads LNHDA; CDR2 reads SQIVND (reference sequence). The CDR3 length is 20 residues. Trimming left V 0 bases short and J 0 bases short, with 21 bases between. The CDR3 loop is CASSIDLLPGGIFSYNEQFF. CDR3 nucleotide sequence: TGTGCCAGTAGTATAGATCTACTACCAGGGGGGATTTTCTCCTACAATGAGCAGTTCTTC.

V gene TRBV5-6 combines with J gene TRBJ2-2; 8 nucleotides match TRBD2. The V gene end was trimmed by 0 bases and the J gene end by 4 bases; junction bases not matched to a gene: 5. The CDR3 runs to 16 residues. Per germline, CDR1 SGHDT and CDR2 YYEEEE. CDR3 in amino acids: CASSLAGTRITGELFF. CDR3 coding DNA: TGTGCCAGCAGCTTGGCCGGGACTAGAATCACCGGGGAGCTGTTTTTT.

This clone came up a few times. The V and J genes are TRBV27 and TRBJ2-2, with a weak D call TRBD1 (5 bases). In germline, CDR1 is MNHEY, CDR2 SMNVEV (reference sequence). V was clipped by 2 bases and J by 5 bases, with 12 bases between them. The CDR3 is 15 amino acids. The DNA of the CDR3 is TGTGCCAGCAGTTTACGGAGACAGCAAACCGGGGAGCTGTTTTTT. Translation: CASSLRRQQTGELFF.

The chain combines TRBV19 with TRBJ1-5, with 9 bases aligning to TRBD1. This CDR3 has 17 residues. Germline V gene sequence: CDR1 LNHDA, CDR2 SQIVND (reference sequence). J lost 2 bases, V lost 2 bases, and 7 bases had no gene match. The CDR3 loop reads CASSIPDRGGGNQPQHF. The CDR3 nucleotides read TGTGCCAGTAGTATACCCGACAGGGGGGGCGGCAATCAGCCCCAGCATTTT. Full variable domain (remainder filled in from reference TRBV19 and TRBJ1-5): DGGITQSPKYLFRKEGQNVTLSCEQNLNHDAMYWYRQDPGQGLRLIYYSQIVNDFQKGDIAEGYSVSREKKESFPLTVTSAQKNPTAFYLCASSIPDRGGGNQPQHFGDGTRLSIL.

The DNA for the CDR3 is TGTGCCAGCAGCGATCGCTCTGGGCTAGCCAAAAACATTCAGTACTTC. This translates into CASSDRSGLAKNIQYF. The chain has TRBV7-9 and TRBJ2-4; D not resolved. The V end lost 5 bases, the J end lost 0 bases, and 14 bases lay between the germline ends. Germline V CDR1 and CDR2: SEHNR, FQNEAQ (reference sequence). The CDR3 is 16 amino acids.

The V gene is TRBV7-2, the J gene TRBJ2-1, with D hard to call. Trimming took off 5 bases at V and 9 bases at J, with 11 bases between the two ends. CDR1 is SGHTA and CDR2 is FQGNSA in the germline V gene. The CDR3 is 12 amino acids. Written as DNA, the CDR3 is TGTGCCAGCAGCCTGACTTACCGTGAGCAGTTCTTC. Its translation: CASSLTYREQFF.

The V and J genes are TRBV5-6 and TRBJ2-7; TRBD2 matches at 12 bases. The ends lost 3 bases at V and 0 bases at J; junction bases unmatched: 7. This CDR3 spans 17 amino acids. Germline CDR1 is SGHDT and CDR2 is YYEEEE. The CDR3 region is CASSSVSLAGGSYEQYF. The CDR3 DNA reads as TGTGCCAGCAGCTCAGTATCACTAGCGGGAGGCTCCTACGAGCAGTACTTC.

This chain uses TRBV14 with TRBJ2-7, with D unclear. Germline V lookup: CDR1 SGHDN, CDR2 FVKESK. V lost 4 bases, J lost 0 bases, and 1 base lay in between. The CDR3 extends over 11 amino acids. CDR3: CASSPSYEQYF. The CDR3 DNA sequence: TGTGCCAGCAGCCCCTCCTACGAGCAGTACTTC.

V is TRBV18 and J is TRBJ2-7; possibly TRBD1 for D (6 bases). Trimming removed 6 bases at V and 6 bases at J, with 15 bases between. Germline V lookup: CDR1 KGHSH, CDR2 LQKENI. This CDR3 comprises 13 residues. The CDR3 sequence is CASSPHTGTEQYF. In DNA form, the CDR3 reads TGTGCCAGCTCTCCCCATACAGGGACCGAGCAGTACTTC.

CDR3 protein: CASRAQGAKTDTQYF. The CDR3 DNA sequence: TGTGCCAGCAGGGCCCAGGGGGCGAAGACAGATACGCAGTATTTT. The J gene is TRBJ2-3, the V gene TRBV2, with 8 bases identical to TRBD1. This CDR3 is built from 15 residues. The V gene end was trimmed by 6 bases and the J gene end by 3 bases; junction bases not matched to a gene: 8. CDR1 and CDR2 (germline): SNHLY, FYNNEI.